These T cell receptor beta chains were read from a single sample in a study of blood T cell repertoires in COVID-19. Repertoires were generated with immunoSEQ multiplex PCR, while TCRdb's copy carries only in-frame clones and drops some. The table lists 150,000 or so clones, roughly four fifths of them singletons. The specimen sequenced was peripheral blood. These TCRs come from a woman of 80 years or more with acute or convalescent COVID-19. Both conserved end residues are part of each CDR3. The D gene is left open where the match is weak. Size is omitted from some rows. Given values are once, few, many or a class for expanded clones.

V	J	size	D	CDR3	DNA
TRBV2	TRBJ2-6	NA	TRBD1	CATTGTGAGANVLTF	TGTGCTACGACCGGGACAGGGGCTGGGGCCAACGTCCTGACTTTC
TRBV27	TRBJ2-3	NA	TRBD1	CASSTWDRLGDTQYF	TGTGCCAGCAGTACATGGGACAGGTTGGGGGATACGCAGTATTTT
TRBV3-1/TRBV3-2	TRBJ1-6	NA	NA	CASSQPGGGGSPLHF	TGTGCCAGCAGCCAGCCCGGGGGGGGTGGTTCACCCCTCCACTTT
TRBV25-1	TRBJ2-3	NA	NA	CASPEGSDTQYF	TGTGCCAGCCCGGAGGGATCAGATACGCAGTATTTT
TRBV2	TRBJ1-3	few	NA	CASSVGGSGNTIYF	TGTGCCAGCAGTGTAGGAGGTTCTGGAAACACCATATATTTT
TRBV7-6	TRBJ1-4	once	NA	CASSQRRGVDEKLFF	TGTGCCAGCAGTCAACGGAGGGGAGTGGATGAAAAACTGTTTTTT
TRBV2	TRBJ1-6	NA	NA	CASSGASSPLHF	TGTGCCAGCAGTGGGGCGTCTTCACCCCTCCACTTT
TRBV4-3	TRBJ1-1	NA	NA	CASSLQGNTEAFF	TGCGCCAGCAGCCTTCAGGGGAACACTGAAGCTTTCTTT
TRBV5-1	TRBJ1-4	NA	TRBD1	CASSRDRGQEMFF	TGCGCCAGCAGCCGAGACAGGGGGCAGGAAATGTTTTTT
TRBV12-2	TRBJ1-4	NA	NA	CASRSIQGRKTNEKLFF	TGTGCAAGTCGGTCCATACAGGGGAGGAAAACTAATGAAAAACTGTTTTTT
TRBV6-5	TRBJ1-2	NA	NA	CASSSPGEVWYGYTF	TGTGCCAGCAGTTCCCCCGGGGAGGTGTGGTATGGCTACACCTTC
TRBV6-6	TRBJ2-1	NA	NA	CASRGASRGNEQFF	TGTGCCAGCAGGGGGGCCTCGAGGGGCAATGAGCAGTTCTTC
TRBV6-4	TRBJ1-1	NA	TRBD1	CASSPTGQGVEAFF	TGTGCCAGCAGTCCGACCGGACAGGGAGTTGAAGCTTTCTTT
TRBV5-1	TRBJ2-7	NA	NA	CASSLALGSPRGEQYF	TGCGCCAGCAGCTTGGCTCTCGGCAGTCCCAGGGGCGAGCAGTACTTC
TRBV9	TRBJ1-4	few	NA	CASSVAQETTNEKLFF	TGTGCCAGCAGCGTAGCTCAAGAGACAACTAATGAAAAACTGTTTTTT
TRBV10-3	TRBJ1-1	NA	NA	CAISRETEAFF	TGTGCCATCAGCAGGGAAACTGAAGCTTTCTTT
TRBV7-2	TRBJ1-2	NA	TRBD1	CASSSGQPGGHGYTF	TGTGCCAGCAGCTCGGGACAGCCCGGAGGGCATGGCTACACCTTC
TRBV9	TRBJ1-3	NA	NA	CASSVADSGYGNTIYF	TGTGCCAGCAGCGTAGCGGACAGTGGGTACGGAAACACCATATATTTT
TRBV5-1	TRBJ1-1	NA	NA	CASSLPPLDTNTEAFF	TGCGCCAGCAGCTTGCCCCCCTTAGATACGAACACTGAAGCTTTCTTT
TRBV4-1	TRBJ2-7	NA	TRBD2	CASSKTSGGAYEQYF	TGCGCCAGCAGCAAGACTAGCGGGGGGGCCTACGAGCAGTACTTC
TRBV19	TRBJ2-1	NA	TRBD1	CASKNPRVDRGGNEQFF	TGTGCCAGTAAGAACCCTCGGGTTGACAGGGGGGGCAATGAGCAGTTCTTC
TRBV4-3	TRBJ2-6	NA	NA	CASSQGHTSSGANVLTF	TGCGCCAGCAGCCAAGGACACACAAGCTCTGGGGCCAACGTCCTGACTTTC
TRBV15	TRBJ2-5	NA	NA	CATSRDLETQYF	TGTGCCACCAGCAGAGATCTTGAGACCCAGTACTTC
TRBV30	TRBJ1-6	NA	TRBD1	CAWSVTRTGTVNSPLHF	TGTGCCTGGAGTGTTACCAGGACAGGGACCGTGAATTCACCCCTCCACTTT
TRBV7-2	TRBJ1-2	NA	TRBD1	CASSLLGQGAGYGYTF	TGTGCCAGCAGCTTGTTGGGACAGGGGGCAGGCTATGGCTACACCTTC
TRBV6-5	TRBJ1-2	NA	TRBD1	CASRLDRGIGYGYTF	TGTGCCAGCAGACTCGACAGGGGAATAGGCTATGGCTACACCTTC
TRBV11-2	TRBJ1-1	NA	NA	CASSLIVQLTEAFF	TGTGCCAGCAGCTTAATAGTACAGCTCACTGAAGCTTTCTTT
TRBV5-1	TRBJ1-5	NA	NA	CASSLEGGGNQPQHF	TGCGCCAGCAGCTTGGAGGGCGGGGGCAATCAGCCCCAGCATTTT
TRBV12-3/TRBV12-4	TRBJ2-7	once	TRBD1	CASSSQGQYEQYF	TGTGCCAGCAGTTCGCAGGGACAGTACGAGCAGTACTTC
TRBV24-1	TRBJ2-5	NA	NA	CATSDSRGETQYF	TGTGCCACCAGTGATTCCCGGGGGGAGACCCAGTACTTC
TRBV19	TRBJ1-4	NA	TRBD1	CASRAGGSEKLFF	TGTGCCAGTAGGGCAGGGGGAAGTGAAAAACTGTTTTTT
TRBV5-1	TRBJ2-1	NA	TRBD1	CASSLAGQGNEQFF	TGCGCCAGCAGCTTGGCGGGACAGGGCAATGAGCAGTTCTTC
TRBV6-5	TRBJ1-2	few	NA	CATADSRYGYTF	TGTGCCACCGCAGACAGTCGTTATGGCTACACCTTC
TRBV2	TRBJ1-4	NA	TRBD1	CASSGQAGINEKLFF	TGTGCCAGCAGCGGACAGGCGGGGATTAATGAAAAACTGTTTTTT
TRBV30	TRBJ1-2	NA	NA	CAWTRNSLYGYTF	TGTGCCTGGACGCGCAACAGCCTCTATGGCTACACCTTC
TRBV29-1	TRBJ1-1	NA	NA	CSALPRGALTSTEAFF	TGCAGCGCATTACCCCGGGGGGCGTTGACATCCACTGAAGCTTTCTTT
TRBV4-1	TRBJ1-3	NA	NA	CASSRGTDLTGNTIYF	TGCGCCAGCAGCCGAGGGACTGACCTTACTGGAAACACCATATATTTT
TRBV11-3	TRBJ2-7	few	TRBD1	CASSLGTGRPYEQYF	TGTGCCAGCAGCCTCGGGACAGGGCGCCCCTACGAGCAGTACTTC
TRBV6-5	TRBJ1-4	NA	NA	CASSYSNQGSEKLFF	TGTGCCAGCAGTTACTCGAATCAGGGGAGCGAAAAACTGTTTTTT
TRBV15	TRBJ1-5	NA	NA	CATSRDRSNQPQHF	TGTGCCACCAGCAGAGACAGAAGCAATCAGCCCCAGCATTTT
TRBV12-5	TRBJ2-4	NA	TRBD2	CASGLRGGTKNIQYF	TGTGCTAGTGGTCTCCGGGGGGGTACCAAAAACATTCAGTACTTC
TRBV18	TRBJ2-7	NA	NA	CASSPGSSYEQYF	TGTGCCAGCTCACCGGGGAGCTCCTACGAGCAGTACTTC
TRBV9	TRBJ2-1	once	NA	CASSGTGTYNEQFF	TGTGCCAGCAGCGGGACCGGGACCTACAATGAGCAGTTCTTC
TRBV18	TRBJ1-5	NA	NA	CASSPRRAGRNQPQHF	TGTGCCAGCTCACCAAGACGGGCGGGTCGAAATCAGCCCCAGCATTTT